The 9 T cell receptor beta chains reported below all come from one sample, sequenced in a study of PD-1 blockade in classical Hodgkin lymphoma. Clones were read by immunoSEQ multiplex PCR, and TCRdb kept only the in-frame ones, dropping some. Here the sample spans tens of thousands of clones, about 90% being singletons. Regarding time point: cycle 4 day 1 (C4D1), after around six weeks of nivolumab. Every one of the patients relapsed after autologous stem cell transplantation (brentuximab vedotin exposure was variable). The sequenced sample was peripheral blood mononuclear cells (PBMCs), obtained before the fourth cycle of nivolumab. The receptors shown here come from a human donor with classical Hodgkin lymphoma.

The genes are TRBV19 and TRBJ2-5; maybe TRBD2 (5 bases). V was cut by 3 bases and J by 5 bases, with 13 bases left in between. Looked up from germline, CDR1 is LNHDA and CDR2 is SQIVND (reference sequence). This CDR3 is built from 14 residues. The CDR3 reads CASSISLRGETQYF. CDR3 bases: TGTGCCAGTAGTATCAGCCTCCGAGGGGAGACCCAGTACTTC. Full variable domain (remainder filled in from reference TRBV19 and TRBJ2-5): DGGITQSPKYLFRKEGQNVTLSCEQNLNHDAMYWYRQDPGQGLRLIYYSQIVNDFQKGDIAEGYSVSREKKESFPLTVTSAQKNPTAFYLCASSISLRGETQYFGPGTRLLVL.

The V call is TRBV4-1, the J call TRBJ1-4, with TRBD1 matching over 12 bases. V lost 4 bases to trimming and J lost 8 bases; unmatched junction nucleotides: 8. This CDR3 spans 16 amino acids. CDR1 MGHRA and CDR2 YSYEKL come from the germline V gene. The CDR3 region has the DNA TGCGCCAGCAGCCTGATCTCCGGGACAGGGGGCGAAAAACTGTTTTTT. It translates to CASSLISGTGGEKLFF.

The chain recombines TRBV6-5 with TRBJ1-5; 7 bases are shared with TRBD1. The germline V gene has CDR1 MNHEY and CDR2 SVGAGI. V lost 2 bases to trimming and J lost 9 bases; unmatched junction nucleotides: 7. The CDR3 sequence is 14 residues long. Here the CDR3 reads CASSYGQGTVPQHF. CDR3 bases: TGTGCCAGCAGTTACGGGCAGGGGACAGTGCCCCAGCATTTT.

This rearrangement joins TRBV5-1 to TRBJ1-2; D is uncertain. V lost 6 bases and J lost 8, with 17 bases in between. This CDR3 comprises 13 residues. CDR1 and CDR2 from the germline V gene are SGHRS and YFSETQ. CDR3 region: CASTPDGPVGYTF. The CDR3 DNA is TGCGCCAGCACCCCGGACGGACCTGTGGGCTACACCTTC.

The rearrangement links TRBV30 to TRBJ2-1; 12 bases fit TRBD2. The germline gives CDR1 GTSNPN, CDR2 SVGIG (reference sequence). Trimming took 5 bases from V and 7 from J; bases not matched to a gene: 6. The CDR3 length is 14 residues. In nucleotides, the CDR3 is TGTGCCTGGGAACTAGCGGGGGGATTGAATGAGCAGTTCTTC. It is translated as CAWELAGGLNEQFF.

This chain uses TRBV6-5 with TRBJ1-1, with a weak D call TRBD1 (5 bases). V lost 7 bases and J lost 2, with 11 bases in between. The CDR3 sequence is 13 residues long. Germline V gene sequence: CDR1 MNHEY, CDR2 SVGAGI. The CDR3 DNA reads TGTGCCAGCACCAGAGGACAAAACACTGAAGCTTTCTTT. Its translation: CASTRGQNTEAFF.

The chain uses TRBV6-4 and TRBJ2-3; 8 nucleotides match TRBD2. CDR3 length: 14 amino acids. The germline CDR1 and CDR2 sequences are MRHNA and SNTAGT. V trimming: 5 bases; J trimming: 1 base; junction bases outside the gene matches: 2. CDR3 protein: CASSPRGGTDTQYF. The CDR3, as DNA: TGTGCCAGCAGTCCGCGGGGGGGCACAGATACGCAGTATTTT.

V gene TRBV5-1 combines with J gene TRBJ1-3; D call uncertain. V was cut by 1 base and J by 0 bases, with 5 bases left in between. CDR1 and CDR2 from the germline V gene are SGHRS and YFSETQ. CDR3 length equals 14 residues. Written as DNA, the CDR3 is TGCGCCAGCAGCTTGCAAAGCTCTGGAAACACCATATATTTT. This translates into CASSLQSSGNTIYF. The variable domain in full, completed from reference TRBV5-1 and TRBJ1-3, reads KAGVTQTPRYLIKTRGQQVTLSCSPISGHRSVSWYQQTPGQGLQFLFEYFSETQRNKGNFPGRFSGRQFSNSRSEMNVSTLELGDSALYLCASSLQSSGNTIYFGEGSWLTVV.

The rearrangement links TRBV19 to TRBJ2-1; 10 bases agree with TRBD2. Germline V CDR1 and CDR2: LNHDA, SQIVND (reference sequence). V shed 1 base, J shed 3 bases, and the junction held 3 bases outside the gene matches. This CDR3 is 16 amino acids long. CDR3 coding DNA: TGTGCCAGTAGTATAGGAAGGACTAGCGGCTACAATGAGCAGTTCTTC. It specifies CASSIGRTSGYNEQFF.